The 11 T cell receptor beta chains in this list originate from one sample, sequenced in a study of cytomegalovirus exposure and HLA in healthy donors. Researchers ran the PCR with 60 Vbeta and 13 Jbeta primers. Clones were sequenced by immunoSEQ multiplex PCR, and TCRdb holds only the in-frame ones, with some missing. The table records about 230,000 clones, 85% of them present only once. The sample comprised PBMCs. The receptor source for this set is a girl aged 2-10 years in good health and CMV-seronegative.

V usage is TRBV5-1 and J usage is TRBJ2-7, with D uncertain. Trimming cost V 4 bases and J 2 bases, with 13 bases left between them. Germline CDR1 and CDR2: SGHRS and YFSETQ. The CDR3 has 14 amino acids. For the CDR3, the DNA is TGCGCCAGCAGCCCTTTCGGGTCAACCTACGAGCAGTACTTC. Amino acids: CASSPFGSTYEQYF.

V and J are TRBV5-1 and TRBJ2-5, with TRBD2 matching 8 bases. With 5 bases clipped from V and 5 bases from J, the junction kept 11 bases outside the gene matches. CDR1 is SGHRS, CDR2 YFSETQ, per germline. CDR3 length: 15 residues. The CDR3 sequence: CASRVLAGILETQYF. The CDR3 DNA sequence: TGCGCCAGCAGGGTCCTAGCGGGCATATTGGAGACCCAGTACTTC.

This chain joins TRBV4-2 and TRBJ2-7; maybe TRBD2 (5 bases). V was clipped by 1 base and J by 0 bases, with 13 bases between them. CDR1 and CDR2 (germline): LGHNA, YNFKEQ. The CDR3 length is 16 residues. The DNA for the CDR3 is TGTGCCAGCAGCCAAGTAAGTGGGAGTAACTCCTACGAGCAGTACTTC. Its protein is CASSQVSGSNSYEQYF.

Written as DNA, the CDR3 is TGTGCCAGCAGCTTAGTTATGTCAGGCGGGGGGGCCCCCTACGAGCAGTACTTC. Translated: CASSLVMSGGGAPYEQYF. The chain links TRBV7-2 to TRBJ2-7; 9 bases are a match to TRBD2. This CDR3 region has 18 residues. J lost 2 bases, V lost 1 base, and 12 bases had no gene match. CDR1 and CDR2 (germline): SGHTA, FQGNSA.

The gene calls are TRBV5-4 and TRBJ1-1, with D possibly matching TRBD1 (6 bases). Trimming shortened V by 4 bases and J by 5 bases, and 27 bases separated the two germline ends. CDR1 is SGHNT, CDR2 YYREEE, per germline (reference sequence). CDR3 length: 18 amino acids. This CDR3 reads CASSRKQTGILGMTEAFF. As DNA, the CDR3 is TGTGCCAGCAGCCGAAAGCAAACAGGGATCTTAGGTATGACTGAAGCTTTCTTT.

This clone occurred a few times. The CDR3 loop is CASSPTGIAKNIQYF. The CDR3 coding sequence is TGTGCCAGTAGTCCCACAGGGATAGCCAAAAACATTCAGTACTTC. V usage is TRBV19 and J usage is TRBJ2-4; tentatively, D is TRBD1 (6 bases). The CDR3 runs 15 residues. The germline V and J ends were trimmed by 5 bases and 0 bases, with 11 bases remaining between them. The germline V gene has CDR1 LNHDA and CDR2 SQIVND (reference sequence).

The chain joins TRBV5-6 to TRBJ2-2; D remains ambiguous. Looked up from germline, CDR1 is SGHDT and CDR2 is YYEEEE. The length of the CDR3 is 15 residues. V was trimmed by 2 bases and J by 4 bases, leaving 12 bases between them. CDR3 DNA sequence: TGTGCCAGCAGCTTTTTGCAGACGGGCACCGGGGAGCTGTTTTTT. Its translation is CASSFLQTGTGELFF.

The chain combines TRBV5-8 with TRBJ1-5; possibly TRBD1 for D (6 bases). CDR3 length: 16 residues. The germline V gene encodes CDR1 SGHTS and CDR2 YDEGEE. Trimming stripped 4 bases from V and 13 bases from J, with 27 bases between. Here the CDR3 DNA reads TGTGCCAGCAGCATGACAGGACGACTAATCAGCCCCAATCAGCATTTT. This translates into CASSMTGRLISPNQHF.

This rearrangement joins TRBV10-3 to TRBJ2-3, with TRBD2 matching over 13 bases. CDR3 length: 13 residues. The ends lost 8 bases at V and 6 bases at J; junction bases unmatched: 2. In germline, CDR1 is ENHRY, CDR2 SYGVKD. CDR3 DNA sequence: TGTGCCATCGGACTAGCGGGGGCCGATACGCAGTATTTT. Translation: CAIGLAGADTQYF.

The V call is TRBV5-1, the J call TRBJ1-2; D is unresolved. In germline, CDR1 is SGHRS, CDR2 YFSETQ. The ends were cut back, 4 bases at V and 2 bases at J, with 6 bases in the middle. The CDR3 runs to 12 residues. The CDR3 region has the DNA TGCGCCAGCAGCCCGGGAAACTATGGCTACACCTTC. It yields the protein CASSPGNYGYTF.

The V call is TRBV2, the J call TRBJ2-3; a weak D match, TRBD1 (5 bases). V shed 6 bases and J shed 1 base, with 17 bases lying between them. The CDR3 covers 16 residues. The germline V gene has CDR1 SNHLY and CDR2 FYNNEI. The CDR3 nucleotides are TGTGCCAGCAGGGACCTCGGCAGGGATGGCACAGATACGCAGTATTTT. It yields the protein CASRDLGRDGTDTQYF.